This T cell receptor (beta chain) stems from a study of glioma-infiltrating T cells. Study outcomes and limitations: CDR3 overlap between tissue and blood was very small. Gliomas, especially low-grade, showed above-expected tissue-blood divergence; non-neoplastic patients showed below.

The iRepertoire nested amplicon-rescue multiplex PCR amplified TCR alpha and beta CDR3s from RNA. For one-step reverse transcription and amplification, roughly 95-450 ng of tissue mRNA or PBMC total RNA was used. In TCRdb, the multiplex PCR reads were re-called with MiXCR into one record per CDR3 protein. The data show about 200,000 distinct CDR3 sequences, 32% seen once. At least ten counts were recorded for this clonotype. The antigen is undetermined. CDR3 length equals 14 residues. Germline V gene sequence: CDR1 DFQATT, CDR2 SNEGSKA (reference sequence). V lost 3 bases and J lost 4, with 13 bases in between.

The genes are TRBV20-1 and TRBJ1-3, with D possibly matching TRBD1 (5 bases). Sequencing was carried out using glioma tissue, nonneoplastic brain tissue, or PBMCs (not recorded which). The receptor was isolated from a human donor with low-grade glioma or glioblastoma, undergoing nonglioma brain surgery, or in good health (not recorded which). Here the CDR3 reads CSARGTALGNTIYF. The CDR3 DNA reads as TGCAGTGCTAGGGGGACGGCCCTCGGAAACACCATATATTTT.